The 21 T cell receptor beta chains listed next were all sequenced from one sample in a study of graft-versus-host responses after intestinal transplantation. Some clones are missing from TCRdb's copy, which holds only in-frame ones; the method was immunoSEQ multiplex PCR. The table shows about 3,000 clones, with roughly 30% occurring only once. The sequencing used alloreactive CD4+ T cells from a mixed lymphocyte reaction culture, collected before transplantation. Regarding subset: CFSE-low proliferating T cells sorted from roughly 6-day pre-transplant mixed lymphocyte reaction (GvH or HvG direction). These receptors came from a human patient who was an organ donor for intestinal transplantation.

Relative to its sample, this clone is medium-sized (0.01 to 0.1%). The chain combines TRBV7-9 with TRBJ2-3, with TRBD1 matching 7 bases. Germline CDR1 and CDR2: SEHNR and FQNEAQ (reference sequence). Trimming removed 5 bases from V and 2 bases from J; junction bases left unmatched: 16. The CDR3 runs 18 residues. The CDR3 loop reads CASSPRWPTGVSTDTQYF. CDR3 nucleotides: TGTGCCAGCAGCCCCCGTTGGCCCACAGGGGTCTCCACAGATACGCAGTATTTT.

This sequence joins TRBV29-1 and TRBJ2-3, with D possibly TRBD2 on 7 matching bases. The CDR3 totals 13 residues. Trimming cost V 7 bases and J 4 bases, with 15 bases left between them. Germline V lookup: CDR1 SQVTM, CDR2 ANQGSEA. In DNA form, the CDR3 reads TGCAGCGCTGACGGCGGGGGCGCAGATACGCAGTATTTT. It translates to CSADGGGADTQYF.

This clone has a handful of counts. For the CDR3, the DNA is TGCGCCAGCAGCTCCGGGACAGGGGGTATAGCTTTCTTT. Protein sequence: CASSSGTGGIAFF. V is TRBV5-1 and J is TRBJ1-1; the match to TRBD1 covers 11 bases. Germline CDR1 SGHRS, CDR2 YFSETQ. The CDR3 has 13 amino acids. Losses at the gene ends were 3 bases for V and 10 bases for J; bases not matched to a gene: 5.

The CDR3 protein is CASSVQGAAGNTIYF. Here the CDR3 DNA reads TGTGCCAGCAGCGTCCAGGGGGCGGCTGGAAACACCATATATTTT. The V call is TRBV6-1, the J call TRBJ1-3; 8 nucleotides align to TRBD1. V lost 6 bases to trimming and J lost 2 bases; unmatched junction nucleotides: 6. There are 15 residues in the CDR3. Germline V CDR1 and CDR2: MNHNS, SASEGT.

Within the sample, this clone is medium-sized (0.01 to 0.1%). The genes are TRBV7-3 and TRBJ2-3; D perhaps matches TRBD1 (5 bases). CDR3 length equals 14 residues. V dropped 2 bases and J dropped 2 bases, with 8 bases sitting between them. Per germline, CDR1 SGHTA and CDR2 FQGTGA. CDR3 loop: CASSLSRATDTQYF. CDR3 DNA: TGTGCCAGCAGCTTATCCAGGGCCACAGATACGCAGTATTTT.

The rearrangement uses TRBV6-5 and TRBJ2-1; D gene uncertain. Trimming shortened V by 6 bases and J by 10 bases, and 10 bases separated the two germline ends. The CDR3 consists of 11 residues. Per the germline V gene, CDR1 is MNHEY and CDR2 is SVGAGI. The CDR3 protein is CASRVLGEQFF. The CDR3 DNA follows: TGTGCCAGCAGGGTTCTTGGGGAGCAGTTCTTC.

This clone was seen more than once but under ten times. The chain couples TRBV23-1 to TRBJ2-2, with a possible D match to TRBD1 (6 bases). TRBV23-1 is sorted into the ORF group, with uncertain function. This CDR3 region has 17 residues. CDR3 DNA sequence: TGCGAAGACCGGGAATCCAGGGGTATTTGTAGTACCGGGGAGCTGTTTTTT. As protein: CEDRESRGICSTGELFF.

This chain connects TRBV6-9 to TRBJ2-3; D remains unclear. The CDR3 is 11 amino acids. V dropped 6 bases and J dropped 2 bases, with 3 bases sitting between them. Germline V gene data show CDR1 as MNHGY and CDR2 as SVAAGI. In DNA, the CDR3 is TGTGCCAGCAGATACACAGATACGCAGTATTTT. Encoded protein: CASRYTDTQYF.

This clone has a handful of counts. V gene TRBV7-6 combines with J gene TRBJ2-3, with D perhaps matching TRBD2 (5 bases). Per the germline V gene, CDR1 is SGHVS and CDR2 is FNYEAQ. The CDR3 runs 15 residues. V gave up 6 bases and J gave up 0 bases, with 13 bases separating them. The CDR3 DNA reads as TGTGCCAGCAGTTCAGGAGGCCTTAGCACAGATACGCAGTATTTT. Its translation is CASSSGGLSTDTQYF.

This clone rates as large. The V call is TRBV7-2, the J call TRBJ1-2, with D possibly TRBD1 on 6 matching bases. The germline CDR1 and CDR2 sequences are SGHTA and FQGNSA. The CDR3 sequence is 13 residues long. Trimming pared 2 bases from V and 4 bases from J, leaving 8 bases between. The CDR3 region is CASSLTTGYGYTF. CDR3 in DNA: TGTGCCAGCAGCTTAACGACAGGCTATGGCTACACCTTC.

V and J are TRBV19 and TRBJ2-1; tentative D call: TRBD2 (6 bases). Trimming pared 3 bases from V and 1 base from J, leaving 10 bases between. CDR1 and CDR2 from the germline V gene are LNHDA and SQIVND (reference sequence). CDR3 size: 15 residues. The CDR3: CASSIREVSYNEQFF. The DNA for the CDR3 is TGTGCCAGTAGTATCAGGGAGGTTTCCTACAATGAGCAGTTCTTC.

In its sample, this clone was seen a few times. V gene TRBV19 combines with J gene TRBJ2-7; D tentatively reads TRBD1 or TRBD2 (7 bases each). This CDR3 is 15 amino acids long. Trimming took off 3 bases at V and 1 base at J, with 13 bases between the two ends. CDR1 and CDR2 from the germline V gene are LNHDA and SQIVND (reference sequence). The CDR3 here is CASSIRGGRSYEQYF. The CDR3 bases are TGTGCCAGTAGTATCAGGGGGGGCCGATCCTACGAGCAGTACTTC.

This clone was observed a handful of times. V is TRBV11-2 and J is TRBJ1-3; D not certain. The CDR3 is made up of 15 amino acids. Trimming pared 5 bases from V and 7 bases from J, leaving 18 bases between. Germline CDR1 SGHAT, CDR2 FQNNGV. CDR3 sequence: CASSLLGHEVNTIYF. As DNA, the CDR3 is TGTGCCAGCAGCCTCCTAGGGCACGAAGTGAACACCATATATTTT. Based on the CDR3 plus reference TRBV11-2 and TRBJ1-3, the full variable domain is EAGVAQSPRYKIIEKRQSVAFWCNPISGHATLYWYQQILGQGPKLLIQFQNNGVVDDSQLPKDRFSAERLKGVDSTLKIQPAKLEDSAVYLCASSLLGHEVNTIYFGEGSWLTVV.

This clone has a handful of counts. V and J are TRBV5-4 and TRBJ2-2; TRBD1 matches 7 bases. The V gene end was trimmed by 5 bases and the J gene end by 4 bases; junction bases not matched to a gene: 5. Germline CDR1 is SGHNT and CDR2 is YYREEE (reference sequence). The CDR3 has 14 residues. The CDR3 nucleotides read TGTGCCAGCAGTTCCACAGGGGCCACCGGGGAGCTGTTTTTT. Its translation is CASSSTGATGELFF.

The CDR3 DNA sequence: TGTGCCAGCAGTGAATTGACAGGGAGAACAGATACGCAGTATTTT. It is translated as CASSELTGRTDTQYF. This chain joins TRBV6-1 and TRBJ2-3, with 7 positions matching TRBD1. The CDR3 runs 15 residues. Trimming cost V 2 bases and J 3 bases; bases outside gene matches: 5. Germline V lookup: CDR1 MNHNS, CDR2 SASEGT.

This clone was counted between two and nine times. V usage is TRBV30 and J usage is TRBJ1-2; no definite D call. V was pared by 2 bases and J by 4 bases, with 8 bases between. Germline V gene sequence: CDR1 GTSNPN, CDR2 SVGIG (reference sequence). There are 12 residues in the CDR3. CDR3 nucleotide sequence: TGTGCCTGGAGTCCCTATATCTATGGCTACACCTTC. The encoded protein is CAWSPYIYGYTF.

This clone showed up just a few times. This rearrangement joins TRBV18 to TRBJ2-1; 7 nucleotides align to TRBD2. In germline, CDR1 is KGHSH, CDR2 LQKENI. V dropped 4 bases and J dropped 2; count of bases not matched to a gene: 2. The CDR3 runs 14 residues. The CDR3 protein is CASSRSGAYNEQFF. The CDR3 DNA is TGTGCCAGCTCACGAAGCGGGGCCTACAATGAGCAGTTCTTC.

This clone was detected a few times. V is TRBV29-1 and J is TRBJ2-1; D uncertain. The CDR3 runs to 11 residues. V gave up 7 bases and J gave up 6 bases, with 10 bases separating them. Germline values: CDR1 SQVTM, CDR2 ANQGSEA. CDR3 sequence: CSASQFNEQFF. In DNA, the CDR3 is TGCAGCGCCTCACAGTTCAATGAGCAGTTCTTC.

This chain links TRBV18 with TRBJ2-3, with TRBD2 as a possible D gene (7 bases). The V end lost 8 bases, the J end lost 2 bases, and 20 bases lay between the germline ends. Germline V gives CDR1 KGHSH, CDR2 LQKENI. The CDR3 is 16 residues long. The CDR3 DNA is TGTGCCAGCAGACCCCCCGGGGGGCCAGTCACAGATACGCAGTATTTT. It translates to CASRPPGGPVTDTQYF.

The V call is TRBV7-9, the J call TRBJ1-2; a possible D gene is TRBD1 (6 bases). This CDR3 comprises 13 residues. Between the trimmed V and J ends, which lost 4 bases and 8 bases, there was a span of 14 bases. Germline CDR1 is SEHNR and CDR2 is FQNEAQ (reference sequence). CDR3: CASSSTDSPGYTF. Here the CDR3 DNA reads TGTGCCAGCAGCTCCACGGACAGTCCAGGCTACACCTTC. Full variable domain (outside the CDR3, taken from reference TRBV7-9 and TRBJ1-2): DTGVSQNPRHKITKRGQNVTFRCDPISEHNRLYWYRQTLGQGPEFLTYFQNEAQLEKSRLLSDRFSAERPKGSFSTLEIQRTEQGDSAMYLCASSSTDSPGYTFGSGTRLTVV.

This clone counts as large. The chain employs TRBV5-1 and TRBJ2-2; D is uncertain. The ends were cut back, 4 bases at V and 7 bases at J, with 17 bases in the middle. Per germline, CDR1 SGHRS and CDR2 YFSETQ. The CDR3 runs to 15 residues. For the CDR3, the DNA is TGCGCCAGCAGCGCCCTTGTATTTAGTTTCGGGGAGCTGTTTTTT. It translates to CASSALVFSFGELFF.